These 27 T cell receptor beta chains were sequenced from one sample in a study of glioma-infiltrating T cells after dendritic cell vaccination. Method: immunoSEQ multiplex PCR; TCRdb's copy keeps in-frame clones and lacks some. The sample consists of some 70,000 clones, about 81% of them appearing once. This specimen consisted of blood, obtained before dendritic cell vaccination. These receptors came from a human donor with glioblastoma.

This chain joins TRBV7-6 and TRBJ2-7; 10 bases are a match to TRBD1. The CDR3 length is 15 residues. V lost 5 bases to trimming and J lost 8 bases; unmatched junction nucleotides: 12. CDR1 is SGHVS and CDR2 is FNYEAQ in the germline V gene. The CDR3 DNA reads as TGTGCCAGCAGCCCCCACCTGGACAGGGGGGGTCAGCAGTACTTC. Protein product: CASSPHLDRGGQQYF.

The rearrangement uses TRBV28 and TRBJ1-5, with D tentatively TRBD1 (6 bases). This CDR3 is 14 amino acids long. The V end was cut by 3 bases, the J end by 6 bases, with 12 bases between. From germline, CDR1 is MDHEN and CDR2 SYDVKM. In nucleotides, the CDR3 is TGTGCCAGCAGTTTCCCGGGGGGCTTTCAGCCCCAGCATTTT. Amino acids: CASSFPGGFQPQHF.

The chain has TRBV5-1 and TRBJ2-2, with 8 bases lining up with TRBD1. This CDR3 is built from 15 residues. Germline lookup yields CDR1 SGHRS and CDR2 YFSETQ. J gave up 4 bases and V 4 bases, and 6 bases lay outside the gene matches. CDR3 DNA sequence: TGCGCCAGCAGCGTGGCGGGACAGGTCACCGGGGAGCTGTTTTTT. It encodes CASSVAGQVTGELFF.

In DNA, the CDR3 is TGTGCCAGCAGCCACCCTAGCGCAGGAGGGCTCTACGAGCAGTACTTC. It specifies CASSHPSAGGLYEQYF. This chain uses TRBV14 with TRBJ2-7; tentatively, D is TRBD2 (6 bases). The V end was cut by 3 bases, the J end by 3 bases, with 18 bases between. This CDR3 has 16 residues. CDR1 and CDR2 from the germline V gene are SGHDN and FVKESK.

In this sample, this clone turned up once. The V and J genes are TRBV27 and TRBJ1-5; no clear D gene. The CDR3 has 15 amino acids. Germline CDR1 is MNHEY and CDR2 is SMNVEV (reference sequence). V shed 5 bases and J shed 7 bases, with 18 bases lying between them. The CDR3 DNA reads as TGTGCCAGCAGTCCCGTACGCGGCGGGTTGCAGCCCCAGCATTTT. Amino acid sequence: CASSPVRGGLQPQHF.

The rearrangement joins TRBV11-2 to TRBJ2-3; D perhaps matches TRBD2 (5 bases). The CDR3 sequence is 14 residues long. Germline V lookup: CDR1 SGHAT, CDR2 FQNNGV. V was pared by 5 bases and J by 1 base, with 10 bases between. As DNA, the CDR3 is TGTGCCAGCAGCCCTGCCGGGGGCACAGATACGCAGTATTTT. It specifies CASSPAGGTDTQYF.

The chain employs TRBV15 and TRBJ1-5; D ambiguous. Germline CDR1 and CDR2: LNHNV and YYDKDF (reference sequence). Deletions cut 1 base from V and 2 bases from J, with 9 bases between. This CDR3 has 15 amino acids. CDR3 region: CATSRASRGNQPQHF. The CDR3 DNA reads TGTGCCACCAGCAGAGCGTCAAGAGGCAATCAGCCCCAGCATTTT.

V gene TRBV7-9 combines with J gene TRBJ1-1, with 8 bases fitting TRBD1. The CDR3 extends over 15 amino acids. V shed 5 bases, J shed 1 base, and the junction held 6 bases outside the gene matches. Germline CDR1 SEHNR, CDR2 FQNEAQ (reference sequence). CDR3 amino acids: CASSPRGTGNTEAFF. The CDR3 DNA reads as TGTGCCAGCAGCCCTCGTGGGACAGGGAACACTGAAGCTTTCTTT.

The V call is TRBV5-1, the J call TRBJ1-6; 9 bases align to TRBD1. Trimming at V came to 4 bases and at J to 9 bases, leaving 11 bases not matched to a gene. CDR3 length equals 16 residues. Germline V gives CDR1 SGHRS, CDR2 YFSETQ. CDR3 DNA: TGCGCCAGCAGCCCGGGCGAGGGACAGGGAATTTCACCCCTCCACTTT. As protein: CASSPGEGQGISPLHF. Variable domain in full (rest from reference TRBV5-1 and TRBJ1-6): KAGVTQTPRYLIKTRGQQVTLSCSPISGHRSVSWYQQTPGQGLQFLFEYFSETQRNKGNFPGRFSGRQFSNSRSEMNVSTLELGDSALYLCASSPGEGQGISPLHFGNGTRLTVT.

This rearrangement joins TRBV5-1 to TRBJ2-2; TRBD1 is a possible D gene (5 bases). Deletions cut 2 bases from V and 0 bases from J, with 8 bases between. CDR3 length equals 15 residues. The V gene's germline CDR1 is SGHRS and CDR2 YFSETQ. CDR3 sequence: CASSFDSSNTGELFF. CDR3 bases: TGCGCCAGCAGCTTCGACAGTTCGAACACCGGGGAGCTGTTTTTT. Supplemented by reference TRBV5-1 and TRBJ2-2, the full variable domain reads KAGVTQTPRYLIKTRGQQVTLSCSPISGHRSVSWYQQTPGQGLQFLFEYFSETQRNKGNFPGRFSGRQFSNSRSEMNVSTLELGDSALYLCASSFDSSNTGELFFGEGSRLTVL.

This chain links TRBV15 with TRBJ2-3, with 10 nucleotides matching TRBD2. V was clipped by 1 base and J by 6 bases; unmatched bases: 7. Germline assignment: CDR1 LNHNV and CDR2 YYDKDF (reference sequence). CDR3 length: 16 amino acids. CDR3 DNA sequence: TGTGCCACCAGCAGAGGCCAGCGGGGGGGCCGGGATACGCAGTATTTT. Residues: CATSRGQRGGRDTQYF.

This rearrangement joins TRBV15 to TRBJ2-5; no clear D gene. Germline lookup yields CDR1 LNHNV and CDR2 YYDKDF (reference sequence). This CDR3 spans 15 amino acids. Trimming took 0 bases from V and 1 from J, leaving 9 bases between them. The CDR3 here is CATSRDWATQETQYF. The CDR3 DNA follows: TGTGCCACCAGCAGAGATTGGGCCACCCAAGAGACCCAGTACTTC.

In nucleotides, the CDR3 is TGCGCCAGCAGCCAGCGGGGGCGGGGGTTGACAGATACGCAGTATTTT. This gives the protein CASSQRGRGLTDTQYF. This chain uses TRBV4-1 with TRBJ2-3; tentative D call: TRBD2 (7 bases). The CDR3 contains 16 residues. CDR1 is MGHRA and CDR2 is YSYEKL in the germline V gene. V was cut by 3 bases and J by 3 bases, with 16 bases left in between.

The chain links TRBV19 to TRBJ1-5; weak D call: TRBD1 (6 bases). The CDR3 contains 13 residues. Germline CDR1 and CDR2: LNHDA and SQIVND (reference sequence). Trimming took 11 bases from V and 2 from J, leaving 13 bases between them. Here the CDR3 DNA reads TGTGCCGGAGCCAGGGGTGGCAATCAGCCCCAGCATTTT. Translated: CAGARGGNQPQHF.

J is TRBJ1-2 and V is TRBV6-5; TRBD1 might be the D (6 bases). CDR3 size: 13 residues. CDR1 and CDR2 (germline): MNHEY, SVGAGI. Trimming removed 5 bases at V and 4 bases at J, with 11 bases between. The CDR3 region is CASSRDRSYGYTF. The CDR3 DNA follows: TGTGCCAGCAGTCGCGACAGGAGCTATGGCTACACCTTC.

The J gene is TRBJ1-6, the V gene TRBV6-4, with D perhaps TRBD1 (6 bases). This CDR3 spans 13 amino acids. Trimming took 5 bases from V and 5 from J, leaving 7 bases between them. Germline V lookup: CDR1 MRHNA, CDR2 SNTAGT. CDR3 region: CASSRTDNSPLHF. The CDR3 DNA follows: TGTGCCAGCAGTCGGACAGATAATTCACCCCTCCACTTT.

The chain joins TRBV7-2 to TRBJ2-1; D gene ambiguous. The V gene's germline CDR1 is SGHTA and CDR2 FQGNSA. This CDR3 comprises 13 residues. The V end lost 0 bases, the J end lost 7 bases, and 7 bases lay between the germline ends. CDR3 nucleotides: TGTGCCAGCAGCTTAGCGCAAGCTAATGAGCAGTTCTTC. It encodes CASSLAQANEQFF.

This chain connects TRBV4-1 to TRBJ1-5, with a weak D call TRBD1 (6 bases). V was trimmed by 2 bases and J by 6 bases, leaving 14 bases between them. The CDR3 extends over 15 amino acids. CDR1 is MGHRA, CDR2 YSYEKL, per germline. In DNA, the CDR3 is TGCGCCAGCAGCCAACAACACAGGGAAACTCAGCCCCAGCATTTT. Amino acid sequence: CASSQQHRETQPQHF.

This chain uses TRBV2 with TRBJ2-7, with a weak D call TRBD2 (6 bases). Germline V gene data show CDR1 as SNHLY and CDR2 as FYNNEI. CDR3 size: 12 residues. With 6 bases removed from V and 0 bases from J, the gap between germline ends came to 6 bases. CDR3 residues: CASRDYSYEQYF. The CDR3 coding sequence is TGTGCCAGCAGGGACTACTCCTACGAGCAGTACTTC.

This rearrangement joins TRBV19 to TRBJ1-1; D remains ambiguous. The CDR3 is made up of 11 amino acids. Germline loops: CDR1 LNHDA, CDR2 SQIVND (reference sequence). V gave up 3 bases and J gave up 5 bases, with 4 bases separating them. CDR3 in DNA: TGTGCCAGTAGTATTAAAACTGAAGCTTTCTTT. Its translation is CASSIKTEAFF.

J is TRBJ2-5 and V is TRBV15; tentative D call: TRBD2 (6 bases). There are 17 residues in the CDR3. Trimming removed 0 bases at V and 0 bases at J, with 14 bases between. Germline CDR1 and CDR2: LNHNV and YYDKDF (reference sequence). CDR3 nucleotide sequence: TGTGCCACCAGCAGAGATGACGGGAGATTGTACCAAGAGACCCAGTACTTC. Translating it yields CATSRDDGRLYQETQYF.

J is TRBJ2-5 and V is TRBV9; D possibly corresponds to TRBD2 (6 bases). Germline CDR1 and CDR2: SGDLS and YYNGEE. The V end lost 0 bases, the J end lost 2 bases, and 11 bases lay between the germline ends. The CDR3 totals 15 residues. DNA of the CDR3: TGTGCCAGCAGCGTAGGGGCGGGGAATCAAGAGACCCAGTACTTC. Translated: CASSVGAGNQETQYF. The full variable domain, completed using reference TRBV9 and TRBJ2-5, is DSGVTQTPKHLITATGQRVTLRCSPRSGDLSVYWYQQSLDQGLQFLIQYYNGEERAKGNILERFSAQQFPDLHSELNLSSLELGDSALYFCASSVGAGNQETQYFGPGTRLLVL.

This chain links TRBV2 with TRBJ2-7; D is unresolved. V shed 9 bases and J shed 1 base, with 16 bases lying between them. The CDR3 loop spans 14 amino acids. Germline CDR1 reads SNHLY; CDR2 reads FYNNEI. The CDR3 DNA follows: TGTGCCAGTACTCTCCTTCGCCCGTCCTACGAGCAGTACTTC. Its translation: CASTLLRPSYEQYF.

The gene calls are TRBV6-5 and TRBJ2-7; tentative D call: TRBD2 (6 bases). Per the germline V gene, CDR1 is MNHEY and CDR2 is SVGAGI. The CDR3 loop spans 14 amino acids. V lost 2 bases, J lost 3 bases, and 11 bases lay in between. The DNA for the CDR3 is TGTGCCAGCAGTTACGGGCAGGGAGGCTACGAGCAGTACTTC. This sequence encodes CASSYGQGGYEQYF.

V is TRBV5-1 and J is TRBJ1-1; perhaps TRBD1 as D (6 bases). V lost 2 bases to trimming and J lost 6 bases, with 23 bases between them. The CDR3 is 17 amino acids. Germline V CDR1 and CDR2: SGHRS, YFSETQ. The CDR3 protein is CASSFSIQGQGWPEAFF. The CDR3 DNA is TGCGCCAGCAGCTTCTCGATACAGGGCCAGGGCTGGCCTGAAGCTTTCTTT.

The V and J genes are TRBV19 and TRBJ2-7; D might be TRBD1 (5 bases). The CDR3 covers 12 residues. Germline V gene lookup returns CDR1 LNHDA and CDR2 SQIVND (reference sequence). V gave up 1 base and J gave up 12 bases, with 13 bases separating them. This CDR3 reads CASSIVAGPRYF. The CDR3 coding sequence is TGTGCCAGTAGTATAGTGGCAGGGCCTCGGTACTTC. Supplemented by reference TRBV19 and TRBJ2-7, the full variable domain reads DGGITQSPKYLFRKEGQNVTLSCEQNLNHDAMYWYRQDPGQGLRLIYYSQIVNDFQKGDIAEGYSVSREKKESFPLTVTSAQKNPTAFYLCASSIVAGPRYFGPGTRLTVT.

In regard to this clone: Other DNA sequences of this sample code for an identical CDR3. As DNA, the CDR3 is TGTGCCACCAGCAGAGATTCAGGCCCGGGGACTGAAGCTTTCTTT. This encodes CATSRDSGPGTEAFF. This rearrangement joins TRBV15 to TRBJ1-1; no clear D gene. V was pared by 0 bases and J by 5 bases, with 13 bases between. This CDR3 contains 15 residues. The germline V gene encodes CDR1 LNHNV and CDR2 YYDKDF (reference sequence).